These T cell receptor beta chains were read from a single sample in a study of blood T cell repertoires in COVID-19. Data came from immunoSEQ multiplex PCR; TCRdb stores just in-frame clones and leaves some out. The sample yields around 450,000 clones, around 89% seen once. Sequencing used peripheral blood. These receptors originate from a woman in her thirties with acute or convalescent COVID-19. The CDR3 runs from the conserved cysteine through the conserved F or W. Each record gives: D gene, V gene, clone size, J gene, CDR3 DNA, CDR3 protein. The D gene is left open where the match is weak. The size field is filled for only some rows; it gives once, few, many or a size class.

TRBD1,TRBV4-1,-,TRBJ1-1,TGCGCCAGCAGCCAAGGCCGACAGGGAAGGAGGGAGGCTGAAGCTTTCTTT,CASSQGRQGRREAEAFF
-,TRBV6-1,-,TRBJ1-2,TGTGCCAGCAGTGCCTTCATCAGGGCCGCTCTTGACGGCTACACCTTC,CASSAFIRAALDGYTF
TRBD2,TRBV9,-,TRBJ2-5,TGTGCCAGCAGCCCCCAAAAGAGCGGGGGTTTGGGAGAGACCCAGTACTTC,CASSPQKSGGLGETQYF
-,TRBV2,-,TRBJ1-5,TGTGCCAGCACTCGTCAGGAGGTCAATCAGCCCCAGCATTTT,CASTRQEVNQPQHF
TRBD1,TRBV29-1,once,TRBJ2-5,TGCAGCGCCGGGGTTACAGGGGGCATTTCAGAGACCCAGTACTTC,CSAGVTGGISETQYF
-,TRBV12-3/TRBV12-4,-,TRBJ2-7,TGTGCCAGCAGAAGTAGCTTGGGTTTCGAGCAGTACTTC,CASRSSLGFEQYF
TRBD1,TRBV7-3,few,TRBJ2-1,TGTGCCAGCAGCACCTTCGGTACAGGGGGATACAATGAGCAGTTCTTC,CASSTFGTGGYNEQFF
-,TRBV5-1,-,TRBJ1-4,TGCGCCAGCAGCCTCCTGGAGGGAGCGGGAGAAAAAAAACTGTTTTTT,CASSLLEGAGEKKLFF
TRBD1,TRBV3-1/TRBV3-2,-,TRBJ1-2,TGTGCCAGCAGACCTAAGGGGGCAAGTGGCTACACCTTC,CASRPKGASGYTF
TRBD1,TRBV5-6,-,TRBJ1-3,TGTGCCAGCACCTACAAAGGACAGGCTCTTTGGGGAAACACCATATATTTT,CASTYKGQALWGNTIYF
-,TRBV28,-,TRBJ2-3,TGTGCCAGCAACTCGGGGGAATCTAGCACAGATACGCAGTATTTT,CASNSGESSTDTQYF
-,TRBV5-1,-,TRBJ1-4,TGCGCCAGCAGCTTGGTTATAAATGAAAAACTGTTTTTT,CASSLVINEKLFF
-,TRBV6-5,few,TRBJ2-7,TGTGCCAGCAGAACAGGTTCCCCTCCTAACTACGAGCAGTACTTC,CASRTGSPPNYEQYF
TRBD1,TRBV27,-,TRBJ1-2,TGTGCCAGCAGCCCGACAGGGACTGGCTACACCTTC,CASSPTGTGYTF
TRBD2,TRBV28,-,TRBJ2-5,TGTGCCAGCAGTTCCGGGGGGAGCAAGTCGTCCCAGTACTTC,CASSSGGSKSSQYF
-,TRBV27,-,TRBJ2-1,TGTGCCAGCAGTTCTACAGATTACAATGAGCAGTTCTTC,CASSSTDYNEQFF
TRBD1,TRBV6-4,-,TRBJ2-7,TGTGCCAGCAGTGACTCGAGCCTCCGGGACAGGGAGGGCTACGAGCAGTACTTC,CASSDSSLRDREGYEQYF
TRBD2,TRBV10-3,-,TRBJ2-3,TGTGCCATCAGTGAAGGGACTAGCGATAGCACAGATACGCAGTATTTT,CAISEGTSDSTDTQYF
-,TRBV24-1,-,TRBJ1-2,TGTGCCACCAGCGGATCAGGGTTCGGTTCGGATGGCTACACCTTC,CATSGSGFGSDGYTF
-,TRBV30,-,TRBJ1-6,TGTGCCTGGAGACTTGGACACTATAATTCACCCCTCCACTTT,CAWRLGHYNSPLHF
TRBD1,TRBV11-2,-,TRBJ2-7,TGTGCCAGCAGACCCCGGCCAGGACAGGGGGATTACGAGCAGTACTTC,CASRPRPGQGDYEQYF
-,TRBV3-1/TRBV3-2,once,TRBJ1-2,TGTGCCAGCAGCCAAGATTCCGGGAACTATGGCTACACCTTC,CASSQDSGNYGYTF
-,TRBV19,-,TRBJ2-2,TGTGCCAGTAGCCCCGAAACACCTTGGCCTAACACCGGGGAGCTGTTTTTT,CASSPETPWPNTGELFF
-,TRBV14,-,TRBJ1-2,TGTGCCAGCAGCCAAACCTCAGTTATAGGCTACACCTTC,CASSQTSVIGYTF
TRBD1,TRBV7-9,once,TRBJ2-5,TGTGCCAGCAGCTTAAGTTTGACAGGGGGCGGGGAGACCCAGTACTTC,CASSLSLTGGGETQYF
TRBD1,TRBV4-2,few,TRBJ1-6,TGTGCCAGCAGCCAAGTTGGAGGGGGCTCTTCACCCCTCCACTTT,CASSQVGGGSSPLHF
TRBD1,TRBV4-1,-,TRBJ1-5,TGCGCCAGCAGCCAGGCCGGGACAGGGGGACCCAATCAGCCCCAGCATTTT,CASSQAGTGGPNQPQHF
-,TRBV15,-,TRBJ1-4,TGTGCCACCAGCAGAGCACGGAGTAATGAAAAACTGTTTTTT,CATSRARSNEKLFF
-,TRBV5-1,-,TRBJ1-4,TGCGCCAGCAGCCCCGGGACATCCCCTTTGGGTAATGAAAAACTGTTTTTT,CASSPGTSPLGNEKLFF